This T cell receptor beta chain was recorded in a study of shared clonotypes between healthy human individuals (TCRdb year 2020). About the study as a whole: The cohort included three men and a couple of women between 18 and 49 years of age. Libraries were prepared and TCR repertoires were sequenced by different laboratories using diverse techniques, in order to increase sequencing depth and limit assay-specific biases. Leukapheresis yielded between about 0.85 and 9 billion PBMCs per donor. To estimate repertoire size and how much clonotype sharing occurs between individuals, the study deeply sequenced the blood TCR repertoires of five healthy adults. On the study overall, not on this receptor specifically: The genetic and exposure-history diversity represented was limited by the small number of donors. Based on pairwise subsampling, the degree of clonotype sharing among donors was expected to be affected by sequencing depth. Sampling was limited to blood, and TCR repertoires in tissue likely differ from TCR repertoires in blood.

Using the deep immunoSEQ assay, multiplex PCR amplified TCR CDR3 regions from genomic DNA. For each cell subset, the extracted genomic DNA was distributed evenly across all wells of several immunoSEQ 96-well plates, and each plate served as one replicate. Each replicate PCR for unsorted PBMC received roughly 290 ng genomic DNA, equal to 30,000 to 35,000 T cell genomes. Genomic DNA from unsorted PBMC was sequenced over ten immunoSEQ deep assay plates. Purified libraries were measured with a Qubit 3.0 fluorometer, size-checked on a Bioanalyzer 2100, and measured again with the KAPA Library Quantification kit. Each immunoSEQ 96-well plate was sequenced on its own single-read 150-cycle Illumina NextSeq 550 flow cell. The original methods were these. The immunoSEQ output contained only junctional sequences without quality scores, so filtering could not match that applied to full-length reads. Sequences were annotated with PyIR, a Python wrapper for IgBLAST v1.9, and V/J genes and CDR3 were assigned using IMGT germline references. Reads with weak V/J assignments (E-value above 1e-6), missing CDR3, stop codons, out-of-frame junctions, or ambiguous translated residues were removed. V3J clonotypes were defined as sequences sharing the same inferred V gene, J gene, and CDR3 amino acid sequence. Percentage overlap between repertoires was computed as shared unique clonotypes divided by the size of the smaller repertoire. Three approaches were used to assess repertoire richness: RTK rarefaction, the Chao1 estimator, and Recon v2.1 estimates of unobserved clonotypes. TCRdb obtained this table from immuneACCESS and retained in-frame rearrangements with V and J assigned. These tables miss some clones; where compared with another copy, unresolved V genes account for less than half of the shortfall, and the remainder is unexplained. Clone size and V and J calls were adopted from that table, with D and trimming inferred from the DNA. The table for this sample lists roughly 450,000 clones; 79% of them were counted only once. The ten most abundant clones make up approximately 12% of the sample.

The CDR3 starts with the cysteine, ends with the phenylalanine, and has 17 residues. CDR3 DNA only is kept here, 51 bases in frame from base 1. Looking up the germline V gene (reference sequence) yields CDR1 SGHNT and CDR2 YYREEE. V is cut back by 0 bases and J by 2 bases, with 5 bases in the junction unmatched. The donors were healthy, HIV-negative adults who had no recently reported acute infections or vaccinations. All donors were Caucasian adults living in Nashville, Tennessee, USA. For unsorted samples, 84 million or so PBMCs were counted, and genomic DNA was extracted using the QIAamp DNA Blood Mini kit. After blood collection by leukapheresis, PBMCs were isolated using Ficoll-Histopaque density gradient centrifugation and then cryopreserved in the vapor phase of liquid nitrogen. Remarks on this clone: Its antigen has not been determined. No much larger clone is present one base from it, and per-base qualities are unavailable.

This clonotype was obtained from a woman aged 40 to 50 in good health. Some clones in this sample may be carry-over from other donors' samples. Specimen: PBMCs. Rearrangement joined TRBV5-4 to TRBJ2-5, with 12 bases in between that match TRBD2. The CDR3 reads CASSLGRLAGAQETQYF. The nucleotide sequence reads as follows: TGTGCCAGCAGCTTGGGCCGACTAGCGGGAGCGCAAGAGACCCAGTACTTC.